The 27 T cell receptor beta chains below come from one sample, sequenced in a study of patients and donors after allogeneic stem cell transplantation. Using its own MiXCR run on the RT-PCR reads, TCRdb lists one record per CDR3 protein. The sample has about 40,000 distinct CDR3 sequences, 25% to 40% seen once. Sequenced material: blood, either unsorted or a sorted T cell fraction (not recorded which). The receptors derive from a human donor who was either an allogeneic HSCT recipient or a stem cell or donor lymphocyte infusion donor (not recorded which). It is not recorded whose cells these are; they may come from a transplant donor.

This clonotype has just a few counts. The rearrangement uses TRBV6-1 and TRBJ2-7; D gene unclear. Per the germline V gene, CDR1 is MNHNS and CDR2 is SASEGT. V was clipped by 10 bases and J by 6 bases, with 19 bases between them. This CDR3 is built from 13 residues. The CDR3 here is CATRPAYPGEQYF. The CDR3 coding sequence is TGTGCCACCCGTCCGGCTTACCCCGGCGAGCAGTACTTC.

This sequence joins TRBV6-5 and TRBJ2-1, with 8 bases identical to TRBD1. The CDR3 runs 16 residues. With V trimmed by 8 bases and J by 5 bases, 14 bases remained unmatched. Looked up from germline, CDR1 is MNHEY and CDR2 is SVGAGI. CDR3 protein: CASGETGGQAHNEQFF. CDR3 bases: TGTGCCAGCGGTGAAACTGGGGGACAGGCACACAATGAGCAGTTCTTC.

The gene calls are TRBV29-1 and TRBJ2-6, with D unclear. The length of the CDR3 is 15 residues. Between the trimmed V and J ends, which lost 6 bases and 2 bases, there was a span of 14 bases. Germline V gene sequence: CDR1 SQVTM, CDR2 ANQGSEA. The CDR3 bases are TGCAGCGTGTCCCCTCGGTTGGCTGGGGCCAACGTCCTGACTTTC. Amino acid sequence: CSVSPRLAGANVLTF.

The V and J genes are TRBV7-9 and TRBJ2-3, with D unresolved. This CDR3 has 12 amino acids. Germline values: CDR1 SEHNR, CDR2 FQNEAQ (reference sequence). Trimming removed 11 bases at V and 0 bases at J, with 9 bases between. CDR3 DNA sequence: TGTGCCTGGCGGTATAGCACAGATACGCAGTATTTT. This gives the protein CAWRYSTDTQYF.

V is TRBV6-6 and J is TRBJ1-3; a possible D gene is TRBD1 (5 bases). Germline CDR1 MNHNY, CDR2 SVGAGI (reference sequence). Trimming left V 8 bases short and J 6 bases short, with 17 bases between. This CDR3 contains 14 residues. Here the CDR3 reads CASAQQGVLNTIYF. CDR3 DNA: TGTGCCAGCGCCCAGCAGGGTGTTTTAAACACCATATATTTT.

This clonotype came up a few times. The V call is TRBV5-1, the J call TRBJ2-2; no reliable D call. Trimming left V 0 bases short and J 4 bases short, with 4 bases between. The germline gives CDR1 SGHRS, CDR2 YFSETQ. This CDR3 is built from 13 residues. CDR3 residues: CASSLDATGELFF. The CDR3, as DNA: TGCGCCAGCAGCTTGGATGCCACCGGGGAGCTGTTTTTT.

This clonotype has just a few counts. The V and J genes are TRBV5-6 and TRBJ1-1; possible D gene TRBD1, 5 bases. This CDR3 is 15 amino acids long. Germline V CDR1 and CDR2: SGHDT, YYEEEE. V was trimmed by 0 bases and J by 0 bases, leaving 9 bases between them. CDR3: CASSLGQFMNTEAFF. The CDR3 DNA reads as TGTGCCAGCAGCTTGGGACAGTTCATGAACACTGAAGCTTTCTTT.

The chain links TRBV6-5 to TRBJ2-4; D is perhaps TRBD1 (5 bases). CDR1 MNHEY and CDR2 SVGAGI come from the germline V gene. The CDR3 contains 15 residues. Trimming shortened V by 8 bases and J by 0 bases, and 14 bases separated the two germline ends. The CDR3 reads CASAKGAEAKNIQYF. CDR3 nucleotide sequence: TGTGCCAGCGCGAAAGGGGCCGAAGCCAAAAACATTCAGTACTTC.

This rearrangement joins TRBV12-3 or TRBV12-4 to TRBJ2-1; D gene ambiguous. The CDR3 spans 12 residues. V was shortened by 3 bases and J by 6 bases, with 6 bases between the two germline ends. CDR3 sequence: CASSLLTNEQFF. The CDR3 coding sequence is TGTGCCAGCAGTTTGTTAACCAATGAGCAGTTCTTC.

V is TRBV20-1 and J is TRBJ2-3; 8 bases are a match to TRBD2. Germline lookup yields CDR1 DFQATT and CDR2 SNEGSKA (reference sequence). CDR3 length: 15 residues. V trimming: 6 bases; J trimming: 2 bases; junction bases outside the gene matches: 10. The DNA of the CDR3 is TGCAGTGCCCTGAGGACTAGCCGCCCCACAGATACGCAGTATTTT. The encoded protein is CSALRTSRPTDTQYF.

This clonotype was recorded a few times. The chain is built from TRBV21-1 and TRBJ2-1; the D call of TRBD1 is as the table states it, not checked on the DNA. TRBV21-1 is annotated as a pseudogene. The CDR3 sequence is 17 residues long. The CDR3 loop reads CASSFPKQGSKVNEQFF. In DNA, the CDR3 is TGTGCCAGCAGTTTTCCAAAACAGGGTTCTAAGGTCAATGAGCAGTTCTTC.

The CDR3 DNA reads TGTGCCAGCAGCTTGTCCCTCCCCCACACAGATACGCAGTATTTT. Amino acids: CASSLSLPHTDTQYF. This chain links TRBV5-5 with TRBJ2-3; unclear D gene. V lost 1 base to trimming and J lost 2 bases, with 11 bases between them. From germline, CDR1 is SGHKS and CDR2 YYEKEE (reference sequence). The CDR3 loop spans 15 amino acids.

The V and J genes are TRBV6-6 and TRBJ2-7; D uncertain. The germline V gene has CDR1 MNHNY and CDR2 SVGAGI (reference sequence). The CDR3 contains 14 residues. V was cut by 2 bases and J by 3 bases, with 11 bases left in between. CDR3 bases: TGTGCCAGCAGTTACCCCACGTCCTTCTACGAGCAGTACTTC. This sequence encodes CASSYPTSFYEQYF.

The genes are TRBV4-3 and TRBJ1-5; D remains unclear. V lost 1 base, J lost 7 bases, and 14 bases lay in between. Germline CDR1 and CDR2: LGHNA and YSLEER. This CDR3 contains 15 residues. The CDR3 loop reads CASSQGLLANQPQHF. The CDR3 DNA reads TGCGCCAGCAGCCAAGGCCTCTTGGCGAACCAGCCCCAGCATTTT.

This chain uses TRBV7-6 with TRBJ2-3; 8 bases are a match to TRBD1. The V and J ends lost 1 base and 0 bases, in that order; junction bases with no gene match: 3. Per germline, CDR1 SGHVS and CDR2 FNYEAQ. The CDR3 is made up of 16 amino acids. For the CDR3, the DNA is TGTGCCAGCAGCTTAGGACCAGGGGGCAGCACAGATACGCAGTATTTT. Protein sequence: CASSLGPGGSTDTQYF. The whole variable domain, filled in from reference TRBV7-6 and TRBJ2-3, reads GAGVSQSPRYKVTKRGQDVALRCDPISGHVSLYWYRQALGQGPEFLTYFNYEAQQDKSGLPNDRFSAERPEGSISTLTIQRTEQRDSAMYRCASSLGPGGSTDTQYFGPGTRLTVL.

In its sample, this clonotype was seen a few times. This rearrangement joins TRBV7-3 to TRBJ1-5; D is unclear. This CDR3 has 13 amino acids. V was clipped by 2 bases and J by 6 bases, with 8 bases between them. Germline loops: CDR1 SGHTA, CDR2 FQGTGA. CDR3 protein: CASSLERGQPQHF. Here the CDR3 DNA reads TGTGCCAGCAGCTTAGAACGGGGTCAGCCCCAGCATTTT.

The CDR3 nucleotides are TGTGCCAGCAGCCGGGTTTATACGCAGTATTTT. This encodes CASSRVYTQYF. The chain joins TRBV28 to TRBJ2-3, with no clear D. The V and J ends lost 6 bases and 7 bases respectively, with 8 bases between them. The V gene's germline CDR1 is MDHEN and CDR2 SYDVKM. This CDR3 is 11 amino acids long.

As to this clonotype: Its ends do not fully match the called genes, so a read error is possible. The chain carries TRBV12-5 and TRBJ1-4; 7 nucleotides agree with TRBD1. This CDR3 comprises 15 residues. The germline gives CDR1 LGHNT, CDR2 FRNRAP. This CDR3 reads CASGLVQGISEKLVF. The CDR3 bases are TGTGCTAGTGGTTTGGTACAGGGGATAAGTGAAAAACTGGTTTTT.

Only a few counts were recorded for this clonotype. This chain joins TRBV4-1 and TRBJ2-6; D remains unclear. Per the germline V gene, CDR1 is MGHRA and CDR2 is YSYEKL. Deletions cut 7 bases from V and 0 bases from J, with 25 bases between. The CDR3 runs to 20 residues. The CDR3 loop is CASNPFNGLPLSSGANVLTF. CDR3 bases: TGCGCCAGCAACCCCTTTAATGGGCTGCCCCTAAGCTCTGGGGCCAACGTCCTGACTTTC.

This clonotype has more than one count but fewer than ten. J is TRBJ1-1 and V is TRBV12-3 or TRBV12-4; no firm D call. The V and J ends lost 2 bases and 7 bases respectively, with 11 bases between them. The CDR3 extends over 13 amino acids. This CDR3 reads CASSLYQAFEAFF. The CDR3 DNA reads as TGTGCCAGCAGTTTATACCAGGCGTTTGAAGCTTTCTTT.

The chain carries TRBV10-3 and TRBJ1-1; 11 nucleotides agree with TRBD1. The CDR3 consists of 15 residues. V lost 4 bases, J lost 5 bases, and 6 bases stayed unmatched. The germline V gene encodes CDR1 ENHRY and CDR2 SYGVKD. The CDR3 is CAISARTGGWTEAFF. The CDR3 DNA reads as TGTGCCATCAGTGCCCGGACAGGGGGCTGGACTGAAGCTTTCTTT.

The rearrangement joins TRBV20-1 to TRBJ1-2, with a tentative D call TRBD1 (6 bases). This CDR3 is 13 amino acids long. V lost 3 bases and J lost 5, with 13 bases in between. CDR1 is DFQATT and CDR2 is SNEGSKA in the germline V gene (reference sequence). The CDR3 sequence: CSASQGSNYGYTF. For the CDR3, the DNA is TGCAGTGCTAGTCAGGGGTCGAATTATGGCTACACCTTC.

V is TRBV18 and J is TRBJ1-2; no clear D gene. The CDR3 spans 12 residues. Germline CDR1 is KGHSH and CDR2 is LQKENI. The V end was cut by 2 bases, the J end by 6 bases, with 7 bases between. Here the CDR3 DNA reads TGTGCCAGCTCACCAGGCGCGGATGGCTACACCTTC. Translation gives CASSPGADGYTF.

This clonotype was detected a few times. The chain couples TRBV6-5 to TRBJ1-4; D ambiguous. Trimming took 0 bases from V and 4 from J, leaving 12 bases between them. In germline, CDR1 is MNHEY, CDR2 SVGAGI. This CDR3 comprises 16 residues. The CDR3 spells CASSYSPSGVNEKLFF. The DNA for the CDR3 is TGTGCCAGCAGTTACTCGCCATCTGGGGTTAATGAAAAACTGTTTTTT.

CDR3 region: CASSNRQGGDSNYGYTF. The CDR3 DNA follows: TGTGCCAGCAGCAACCGACAGGGAGGGGACTCTAACTATGGCTACACCTTC. The V call is TRBV7-9, the J call TRBJ1-2; TRBD1 matches 7 bases. CDR1 is SEHNR, CDR2 FQNEAQ, per germline (reference sequence). Trimming took 5 bases from V and 0 from J; bases not matched to a gene: 12. The length of the CDR3 is 17 residues.

The CDR3 DNA follows: TGCAGTGGACAGGGGGACTATGGCTACACCTTC. Translation gives CSGQGDYGYTF. This rearrangement joins TRBV20-1 to TRBJ1-2; 9 bases fit TRBD1. CDR3 length: 11 residues. Germline V lookup: CDR1 DFQATT, CDR2 SNEGSKA (reference sequence). Trimming removed 7 bases from V and 3 bases from J; junction bases left unmatched: 0.

The chain recombines TRBV6-5 with TRBJ1-1; D perhaps matches TRBD1 (5 bases). This CDR3 spans 14 amino acids. The V gene's germline CDR1 is MNHEY and CDR2 SVGAGI. Trimming removed 0 bases from V and 1 base from J, with 6 bases in between. The CDR3 nucleotides read TGTGCCAGCAGTTACTCGACAGCGAACACTGAAGCTTTCTTT. This gives the protein CASSYSTANTEAFF.